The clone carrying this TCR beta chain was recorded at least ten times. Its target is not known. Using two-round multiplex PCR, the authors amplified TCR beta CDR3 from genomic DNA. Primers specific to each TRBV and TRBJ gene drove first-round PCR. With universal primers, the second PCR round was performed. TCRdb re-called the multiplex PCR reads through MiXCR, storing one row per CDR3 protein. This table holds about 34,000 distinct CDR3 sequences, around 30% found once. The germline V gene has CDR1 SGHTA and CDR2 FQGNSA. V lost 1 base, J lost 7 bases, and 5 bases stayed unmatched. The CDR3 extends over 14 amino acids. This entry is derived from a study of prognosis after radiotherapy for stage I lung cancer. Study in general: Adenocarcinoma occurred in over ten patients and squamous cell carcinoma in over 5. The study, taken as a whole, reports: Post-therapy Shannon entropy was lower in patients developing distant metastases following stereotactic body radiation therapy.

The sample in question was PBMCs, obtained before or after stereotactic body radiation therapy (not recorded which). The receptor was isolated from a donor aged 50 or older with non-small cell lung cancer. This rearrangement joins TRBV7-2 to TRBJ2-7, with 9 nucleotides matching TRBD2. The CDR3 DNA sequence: TGTGCCAGCAGCTTAGGTAGCGGGGGATTTGAGCAGTACTTC. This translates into CASSLGSGGFEQYF. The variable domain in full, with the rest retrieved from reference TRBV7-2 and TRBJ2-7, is GAGVSQSPSNKVTEKGKDVELRCDPISGHTALYWYRQSLGQGLEFLIYFQGNSAPDKSGLPSDRFSAERTGGSVSTLTIQRTQQEDSAVYLCASSLGSGGFEQYFGPGTRLTVT.